The rows below give T cell receptor beta chains drawn from one sample of a study of T cell responses to AZD1222 COVID-19 vaccine. TCRdb's copy holds only in-frame clones and misses some; the assay was immunoSEQ multiplex PCR. Found here are 77,000 or so clones, around 86% of them singletons; the top ten hold roughly 18%. This sample comprised peripheral blood, obtained 28 days after the second AZD1222 dose. The source of these receptors is an adult who received the AZD1222 COVID-19 vaccine. CDR3s include the opening cysteine and the closing phenylalanine or tryptophan. The order of the fields is J gene, V gene, clone size, D gene, CDR3 DNA, CDR3 protein. The D gene is left open where the match is weak. Clone size is not always given. Where it is, it says once, few, many or a class for expanded clones.

>TRBJ2-7|TRBV13|.|.
TGTGCCAGCAGCTTTGAAGGTGAGCAGTACTTC
CASSFEGEQYF
>TRBJ2-1|TRBV5-6|once|.
TGTGCCAGCAGCTTAGCGGGACACTCCTACAATGAGCAGTTCTTC
CASSLAGHSYNEQFF
>TRBJ2-7|TRBV5-1|.|TRBD2
TGCGCCAGCAGCTTGCGGCACCCAAGCGGGGGGCCGATCTACGAGCAGTACTTC
CASSLRHPSGGPIYEQYF
>TRBJ2-1|TRBV19|.|.
TGTGCCAGTAGCGACTTGGGCGAGCAGTTCTTC
CASSDLGEQFF
>TRBJ2-1|TRBV14|.|TRBD2
TGTGCCAGCAGCCAAGATACGACTAGCGGGGGTTTGAGGAATGAGCAGTTCTTC
CASSQDTTSGGLRNEQFF
>TRBJ1-1|TRBV7-2|.|.
TGTGCCAGCAGCCGGGGACACCTGAACACTGAAGCTTTCTTT
CASSRGHLNTEAFF
>TRBJ2-1|TRBV7-3|.|.
TGTGCCAGCAGCGGTCAAACATATGAGCAGTTCTTC
CASSGQTYEQFF
>TRBJ2-7|TRBV5-1|.|TRBD1
TGCGCCAGCAGAGTGATGCCGGGACAGGGAAACGACGAGCAGTACTTC
CASRVMPGQGNDEQYF
>TRBJ2-1|TRBV12-3/TRBV12-4|.|.
TGTGCCAGCAGTCTAATCCATGAGCAGTTCTTC
CASSLIHEQFF
>TRBJ1-5|TRBV28|.|.
TGTGCCAGCAGTTTTGATCAGCCCCAGCATTTT
CASSFDQPQHF
>TRBJ2-6|TRBV6-4|.|.
TGTGCCAGCAGCTCCCAATCTGGGGCCAACGTCCTGACTTTC
CASSSQSGANVLTF
>TRBJ1-5|TRBV5-1|.|.
TGCGCCAGCAGCTTGTGGTCAGGGGCGGATCAGCCCCAGCATTTT
CASSLWSGADQPQHF
>TRBJ1-2|TRBV11-2|.|.
TGTGCCAGCAGCTTAGACCCTAACTATGGCTACACCTTC
CASSLDPNYGYTF
>TRBJ2-7|TRBV5-4|few|TRBD1
TGTGCCAGCAGCGAGAGGACAGGGGGCTTCAACGAGCAGTACTTC
CASSERTGGFNEQYF
>TRBJ1-5|TRBV6-7|.|.
TGTGCCAGCAGTTACCGGAGCAGGGGAGACCAGCCCCAGCATTTT
CASSYRSRGDQPQHF
>TRBJ2-2|TRBV7-2|.|.
TGTGCCAGCAGCTTTCACAGCGGTGGGGAAGGGGAGCTGTTTTTT
CASSFHSGGEGELFF
>TRBJ1-1|TRBV29-1|few|TRBD1
TGCAGCGCTAACAGGGGGAAGAACACTGAAGCTTTCTTT
CSANRGKNTEAFF
>TRBJ1-2|TRBV4-1|.|.
TGCGCCAGCAGCCAATTTATTAAGAGGAATGATAACTATGGCTACACCTTC
CASSQFIKRNDNYGYTF
>TRBJ1-1|TRBV4-1|.|.
TGCGCCAGCAGTTACTCAGGGACTGAAGCTTTCTTT
CASSYSGTEAFF
>TRBJ2-1|TRBV13|.|TRBD2
TGTGCCAGCAGCTTAGGCGGGGGGGCCGGCAATGAGCAGTTCTTC
CASSLGGGAGNEQFF
>TRBJ2-7|TRBV19|.|TRBD1
TGTGCCAGCTTTCAACCGGGACAGGGTAACGAGCAGTACTTC
CASFQPGQGNEQYF
>TRBJ1-1|TRBV5-1|.|.
TGCGCCAGCAGCTTGGATTTGAGCTCGGGGGCGCCTGAAGCTTTCTTT
CASSLDLSSGAPEAFF
>TRBJ2-7|TRBV4-3|.|TRBD1
TGCGCCAGCAGCCAAGAGGACAGGACCTACGAGCAGTACTTC
CASSQEDRTYEQYF
>TRBJ1-2|TRBV19|.|.
TGTGCCAGTAGTATACCGGGGAAAGACCCAAATGGCTACACCTTC
CASSIPGKDPNGYTF
>TRBJ2-3|TRBV19|.|TRBD2
TGTGCCAGTAGTCTAGCGGGGGGCCCAAGTGTCACAGATACGCAGTATTTT
CASSLAGGPSVTDTQYF
>TRBJ2-1|TRBV7-9|.|.
TGTGCCAGCAGCCAAACGGGAATCTTAGGCGTCGATGAGCAGTTCTTC
CASSQTGILGVDEQFF
>TRBJ2-3|TRBV5-4|.|TRBD1
TGTGCCAGCAGCCCGGGACAGATTAGCACAGATACGCAGTATTTT
CASSPGQISTDTQYF
>TRBJ1-4|TRBV7-9|.|.
TGTGCCAGCAGCTTGGGGATAACTAATGAAAAACTGTTTTTT
CASSLGITNEKLFF
>TRBJ1-6|TRBV30|.|.
TGTGCCTGGAGGGACCTCTATAATTCACCCCTCCACTTT
CAWRDLYNSPLHF
>TRBJ2-1|TRBV20-1|.|.
TGCAGTGTTTCCTCACTGGATGAGCAGTTCTTC
CSVSSLDEQFF
>TRBJ1-4|TRBV10-1|.|TRBD1
TGCGCCAGCACCCCCCCGGGACAGGGAGGTAGACTGTTTTTT
CASTPPGQGGRLFF
>TRBJ2-5|TRBV27|.|TRBD2
TGTGCCAGTGGTATAGCGGGGCAAGAGACCCAGTACTTC
CASGIAGQETQYF
>TRBJ1-1|TRBV9|few|TRBD1
TGTGCCAGCAGCGTAGGGACAGGGGCTGAAGCTTTCTTT
CASSVGTGAEAFF
>TRBJ2-3|TRBV6-4|.|.
TGTGCCAGCAGTGACTTGACCTCGGATACGCAGTATTTT
CASSDLTSDTQYF
>TRBJ1-5|TRBV28|.|.
TGTGCAGGTGCTTGGGGGAAGGGTCAGCCCCAGCATTTT
CAGAWGKGQPQHF
>TRBJ2-7|TRBV7-8|.|.
TGTGCCAGCAGCTTCGGTTTTCAGGGAGTTCAGAACGAGCAGTACTTC
CASSFGFQGVQNEQYF
>TRBJ2-7|TRBV6-1|.|.
TGTGCCAGCAGTGAGGTGGGGTGGGGGTCCTACGAGCAGTACTTC
CASSEVGWGSYEQYF
>TRBJ1-2|TRBV27|.|.
TGTGCCAGCACCGGCGGGGTCGGCTACACCTTC
CASTGGVGYTF
>TRBJ2-2|TRBV9|few|.
TGTGCCAGCAGCGTAGACGGAAACACCGGGGAGCTGTTTTTT
CASSVDGNTGELFF
>TRBJ1-4|TRBV19|.|.
TGTGCCAGTAGTGGGACCCACAATGAAAAACTGTTTTTT
CASSGTHNEKLFF
>TRBJ2-7|TRBV19|few|.
TGTGCCAGTAGTACCGGACACGAGCAGTACTTC
CASSTGHEQYF
>TRBJ1-2|TRBV3-1/TRBV3-2|.|.
TGTGCCAGCAGCCCTTTATACCCCAATGGCTACACCTTC
CASSPLYPNGYTF
>TRBJ1-2|TRBV3-1/TRBV3-2|.|.
TGTGCCAGCAGCGGGGGTGGGGGCTACACCTTC
CASSGGGGYTF
>TRBJ2-7|TRBV19|.|.
TGTGCCAGTAGTATCCCAAGTTCCCGGGCCCACTACGAGCAGTACTTC
CASSIPSSRAHYEQYF
>TRBJ2-7|TRBV27|.|.
TGTGCCAGCAGTTCACACAGGGCCATCTCCTACGAGCAGTACTTC
CASSSHRAISYEQYF
>TRBJ2-5|TRBV3-1/TRBV3-2|.|.
TGTGCCAGCAGCCAAGAAGGGGGGGAGACCCAGTACTTC
CASSQEGGETQYF
>TRBJ1-6|TRBV23-1|.|.
TGCGCCAGCAGTCATGCGCCGGACAGCACTAATTCACCCCTCCACTTT
CASSHAPDSTNSPLHF